This T cell receptor beta chain comes out of a study of blood T cell repertoires in COVID-19. At the level of the study: PBMCs, B-cell-depleted T cells, or T cells were the source of the cDNA or gDNA that made up the material.

The CDR3 consists of 14 residues. In germline, CDR1 is LNHDA, CDR2 SQIVND (reference sequence). J lost 7 bases, V lost 5 bases, and 9 bases had no gene match. Authors' data handling: Scientists estimated how many nucleated cells there were by amplifying reference gene primers. Assay used: immunoSEQ multiplex PCR; TCRdb lists only in-frame clones, some missing. V and J calls and clone size are as listed in that table; D and trimming were resolved from the DNA. The repertoire holds 130,000 to 150,000 clones, with over 75% as singletons. This TCR was recovered from a woman in her fifties or sixties with COVID-19, enrolled during active disease. V is TRBV19 and J is TRBJ1-2, with TRBD1 matching over 8 bases. The sequenced sample was peripheral blood. CDR3 amino acids: CASSWSRGLRGYTF. CDR3 sequence (DNA): TGTGCCAGTAGTTGGAGCAGGGGGCTTCGTGGCTACACCTTC. The full variable domain, with the rest looked up from reference TRBV19 and TRBJ1-2, is DGGITQSPKYLFRKEGQNVTLSCEQNLNHDAMYWYRQDPGQGLRLIYYSQIVNDFQKGDIAEGYSVSREKKESFPLTVTSAQKNPTAFYLCASSWSRGLRGYTFGSGTRLTVV.